Shown below are 5 T cell receptor beta chains from a single sample sequenced in a study of CD8 T cells in Susac syndrome. An input of about 0.45 to 1 ug of RNA was subjected to reverse transcription using random hexamers. A single record per CDR3 protein comes from TCRdb applying MiXCR to the immunoSEQ multiplex PCR reads. This table has 200,000 to 300,000 distinct CDR3 sequences, almost 97% appearing once. The sequencing sample was made of CD4+ T cells from PBMCs. The receptor set was obtained from a human donor with Susac syndrome.

The rearrangement uses TRBV4-1 and TRBJ2-5; no reliable D call. V dropped 3 bases and J dropped 5 bases, with 10 bases sitting between them. Germline assignment: CDR1 MGHRA and CDR2 YSYEKL. The CDR3 loop spans 13 amino acids. CDR3 sequence reads: CASSHPKVETQYF. The CDR3, as DNA: TGCGCCAGCAGCCATCCCAAGGTGGAGACCCAGTACTTC.

The chain recombines TRBV7-3 with TRBJ2-1; D unresolved. V dropped 5 bases and J dropped 0 bases, with 11 bases sitting between them. The CDR3 length is 15 residues. Germline values: CDR1 SGHTA, CDR2 FQGTGA. CDR3 DNA: TGTGCCAGCAGCGGTGGGTATAGCTCCTACAATGAGCAGTTCTTC. Translation: CASSGGYSSYNEQFF.

The chain couples TRBV27 to TRBJ1-2; D is unclear. The CDR3 loop spans 16 amino acids. In germline, CDR1 is MNHEY, CDR2 SMNVEV (reference sequence). Trimming stripped 3 bases from V and 0 bases from J, with 14 bases between. The CDR3 DNA follows: TGTGCCAGCAGTTTCCGTGAGCCGGGAGCTAACTATGGCTACACCTTC. Its translation is CASSFREPGANYGYTF.

V is TRBV29-1 and J is TRBJ1-5; D gene unclear. The CDR3 extends over 14 amino acids. V was cut by 8 bases and J by 0 bases, with 14 bases left in between. Germline V gives CDR1 SQVTM, CDR2 ANQGSEA. DNA of the CDR3: TGCAGCCTGAGGCGAGAGAATAGCAATCAGCCCCAGCATTTT. Protein sequence: CSLRRENSNQPQHF.

The rearrangement uses TRBV28 and TRBJ2-6; no reliable D call. The CDR3 length is 15 residues. V lost 6 bases to trimming and J lost 0 bases, with 9 bases between them. The germline V gene has CDR1 MDHEN and CDR2 SYDVKM. CDR3 sequence reads: CASSSPVSGANVLTF. The DNA for the CDR3 is TGTGCCAGCAGCTCGCCGGTCTCTGGGGCCAACGTCCTGACTTTC.